These T cell receptor beta chains were read from a single sample in a study of cytomegalovirus exposure and HLA in healthy donors. Here immunoSEQ multiplex PCR was the method, and the copy in TCRdb shows in-frame clones only, minus some. The data show about 76,000 clones, more than 55% seen once. The material sequenced was PBMCs. These receptors were obtained from a man between 60 and 75 years old in good health and CMV-seropositive. Each CDR3 is given with its conserved first and last residue. D genes are given only for firm matches. Expanded clones are given a class, and other clones once, few, many or no size at all.

abundance	v_gene	j_gene	d_gene	CDR3aa	CDR3nt
-	TRBV18	TRBJ2-7	-	CASSPPDSYEQYF	TGTGCCAGCTCACCACCGGACAGCTACGAGCAGTACTTC
-	TRBV28	TRBJ1-4	TRBD1	CASRWGGTGVLFF	TGTGCCAGCAGATGGGGGGGGACAGGCGTTTTGTTTTTT
-	TRBV5-1	TRBJ2-2	-	CASSLTPTGTGELFF	TGCGCCAGCAGCTTGACTCCCACCGGGACCGGGGAGCTGTTTTTT
-	TRBV27	TRBJ2-7	-	CASSLKGYLLYEQYF	TGTGCCAGCAGTTTAAAGGGGTATCTTCTATACGAGCAGTACTTC
-	TRBV5-5	TRBJ1-2	-	CASSSDQRLGYTF	TGTGCCAGCAGCTCAGACCAGCGGCTTGGCTACACCTTC
few	TRBV5-6	TRBJ1-2	TRBD1	CASSLGQGERNYGYTF	TGTGCCAGCAGCTTAGGACAGGGTGAGCGGAACTATGGCTACACCTTC
-	TRBV6-1	TRBJ1-2	TRBD1	CASRGTGANYGYTF	TGTGCCAGCAGGGGGACAGGGGCTAACTATGGCTACACCTTC
-	TRBV2	TRBJ1-2	-	CASSEDSRYGYTF	TGTGCCAGCAGTGAAGACAGCCGATATGGCTACACCTTC
-	TRBV7-2	TRBJ2-1	TRBD2	CASSPGAGGYNEQFF	TGTGCCAGCAGCCCCGGGGCGGGGGGATACAATGAGCAGTTCTTC
-	TRBV5-1	TRBJ2-1	-	CASSSGLYNEQFF	TGCGCCAGCAGCTCCGGACTTTACAATGAGCAGTTCTTC
-	TRBV7-9	TRBJ2-4	-	CASSHREKAKNIQYF	TGTGCCAGCAGCCACAGGGAAAAGGCCAAAAACATTCAGTACTTC
-	TRBV28	TRBJ2-3	TRBD2	CASRTSGPDTQYF	TGTGCCAGCAGAACTAGCGGACCAGATACGCAGTATTTT
-	TRBV7-8	TRBJ1-6	TRBD1	CASSAQGNNSPLHF	TGTGCCAGCAGCGCACAGGGGAATAATTCACCCCTCCACTTT
-	TRBV9	TRBJ2-5	TRBD2	CASSGGLAGGHQETQYF	TGTGCCAGCAGCGGAGGACTAGCGGGGGGGCACCAAGAGACCCAGTACTTC
-	TRBV10-3	TRBJ2-2	-	CAVVGGTGELFF	TGTGCCGTGGTTGGGGGGACCGGGGAGCTGTTTTTT
-	TRBV27	TRBJ2-7	TRBD2	CASSPLAGGGLEQYF	TGTGCCAGCAGTCCATTAGCGGGAGGGGGTCTCGAGCAGTACTTC
-	TRBV28	TRBJ2-7	-	CASSRTVLGEQYF	TGTGCCAGCAGCAGGACTGTCTTGGGCGAGCAGTACTTC
-	TRBV19	TRBJ2-7	-	CASSIRTTPLSYEQYF	TGTGCCAGTAGTATTAGGACAACGCCTCTTTCCTACGAGCAGTACTTC
-	TRBV6-6	TRBJ1-4	-	CASSFGDRLNEKLFF	TGTGCCAGCAGTTTTGGTGACAGGCTTAATGAAAAACTGTTTTTT
-	TRBV5-5	TRBJ1-4	-	CASSPQGHNEKLFF	TGTGCCAGCAGCCCCCAGGGGCATAATGAAAAACTGTTTTTT
-	TRBV9	TRBJ2-7	TRBD2	CASSLGTSGRAGEQYF	TGTGCCAGCAGCCTCGGGACTAGCGGGAGGGCGGGGGAGCAGTACTTC
-	TRBV27	TRBJ2-7	TRBD1	CASSPGQGPLGLREQYF	TGTGCCAGCAGTCCGGGACAGGGTCCCCTGGGGTTGAGGGAGCAGTACTTC
-	TRBV6-6	TRBJ1-1	-	CASSYSNQGRTEAFF	TGTGCCAGCAGTTACTCTAACCAGGGGAGAACTGAAGCTTTCTTT
-	TRBV7-9	TRBJ1-2	-	CASSSRDGARGYTF	TGTGCCAGCAGCTCCCGAGACGGCGCGAGGGGCTACACCTTC
-	TRBV6-5	TRBJ2-5	TRBD1	CATSTHRGQETQYF	TGTGCCACCTCTACTCACAGGGGGCAAGAGACCCAGTACTTC
-	TRBV4-3	TRBJ1-1	-	CASSRGPLGRGGATEAFF	TGCGCCAGCAGCCGCGGCCCACTGGGACGGGGGGGAGCCACTGAAGCTTTCTTT
-	TRBV7-9	TRBJ2-7	TRBD2	CASSSKATSGTYEQYF	TGTGCCAGCAGCTCCAAGGCGACTAGCGGGACCTACGAGCAGTACTTC
few	TRBV7-9	TRBJ2-1	TRBD2	CASSLGLAGGYNEQFF	TGTGCCAGCAGCTTAGGCCTAGCGGGAGGGTATAATGAGCAGTTCTTC